The clone carrying this T cell receptor (beta chain) was seen at least ten times. The data belong to a study of T-cell memory formation after mild COVID-19. Each CDR3 protein gets one entry after TCRdb re-called the 5' RACE reads with MiXCR. The profile shows some 330,000 distinct CDR3 sequences, 21% of them singletons. The clonotype comes from an adult woman who had mild COVID-19 (a few samples of this study predate the infection). Cell type and time point are not known. Sequencing input: PBMCs or a T cell subset sorted from them (not recorded which).

CDR3 coding DNA: TGCAGTGCTAGAGAAAGGCAATACGAGCAGTACTTC. This codes for CSARERQYEQYF. This rearrangement joins TRBV20-1 to TRBJ2-7; D uncertain. This CDR3 spans 12 amino acids. The germline V gene encodes CDR1 DFQATT and CDR2 SNEGSKA (reference sequence). Trimming took 0 bases from V and 4 from J, leaving 7 bases between them.